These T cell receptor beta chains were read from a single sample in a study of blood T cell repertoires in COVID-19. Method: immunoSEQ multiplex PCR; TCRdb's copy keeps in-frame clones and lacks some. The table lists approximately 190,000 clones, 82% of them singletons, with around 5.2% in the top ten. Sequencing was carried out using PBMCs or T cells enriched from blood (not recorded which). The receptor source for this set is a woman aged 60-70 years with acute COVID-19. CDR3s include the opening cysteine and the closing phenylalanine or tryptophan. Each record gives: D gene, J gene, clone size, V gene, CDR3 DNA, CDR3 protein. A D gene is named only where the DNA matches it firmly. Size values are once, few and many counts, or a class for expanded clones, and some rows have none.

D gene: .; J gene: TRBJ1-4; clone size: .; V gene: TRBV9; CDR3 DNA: TGTGCCAGCAGCGTAACGGGAGCAACTAATGAAAAACTGTTTTTT; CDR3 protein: CASSVTGATNEKLFF
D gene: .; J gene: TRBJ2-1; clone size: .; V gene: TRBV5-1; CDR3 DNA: TGCGCCAGCAGCAACCGCGCAGGGGAAGGCAATGAGCAGTTCTTC; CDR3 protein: CASSNRAGEGNEQFF
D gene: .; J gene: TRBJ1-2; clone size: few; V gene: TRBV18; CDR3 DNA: TGTGCCAGCTCAGCGACTCAGGAGGGCTATGGCTACACCTTC; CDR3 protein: CASSATQEGYGYTF
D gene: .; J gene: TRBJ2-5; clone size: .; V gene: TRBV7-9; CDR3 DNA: TGTGCCAGCAGCTCCAGGGAAGTGGAGACCCAGTACTTC; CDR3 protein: CASSSREVETQYF
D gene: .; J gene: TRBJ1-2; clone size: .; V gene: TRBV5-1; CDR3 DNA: TGCGCCAGCAGCTTGGACAGACCTAACTATGGCTACACCTTC; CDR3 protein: CASSLDRPNYGYTF
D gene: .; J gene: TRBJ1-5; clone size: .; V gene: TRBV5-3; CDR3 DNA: TGTGCCAGAACTAATTACAGGACAAATCAGCCCCAGCATTTT; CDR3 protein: CARTNYRTNQPQHF
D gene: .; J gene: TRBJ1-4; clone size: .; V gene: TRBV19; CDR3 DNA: TGTGCCAGTAGGACAGCAACTAATGAAAAACTGTTTTTT; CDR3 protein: CASRTATNEKLFF
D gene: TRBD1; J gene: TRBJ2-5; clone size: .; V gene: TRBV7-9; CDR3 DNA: TGTGCCAGCAGTAAGACAGGGGCGGTGGAGACCCAGTACTTC; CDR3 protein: CASSKTGAVETQYF
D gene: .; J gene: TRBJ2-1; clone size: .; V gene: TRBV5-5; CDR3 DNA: TGTGCCAGCAGCTTGAGCCAAAGCTCCTACAATGAGCAGTTCTTC; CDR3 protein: CASSLSQSSYNEQFF
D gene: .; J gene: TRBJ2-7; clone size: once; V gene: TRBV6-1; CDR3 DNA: TGTGCCAGCAGTGAGGGGGGACAGTCCTACGAGCAGTACTTC; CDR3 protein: CASSEGGQSYEQYF
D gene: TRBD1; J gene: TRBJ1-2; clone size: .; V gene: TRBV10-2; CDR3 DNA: TGCGCCAGCAGTGAGTCGCGGACAGGGCTTGTGTATGGCTACACCTTC; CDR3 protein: CASSESRTGLVYGYTF
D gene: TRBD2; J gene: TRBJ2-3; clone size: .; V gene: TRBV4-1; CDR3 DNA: TGCGCCAGCAGCCAAGTTGCGGGGGTAGGTACGCAGTATTTT; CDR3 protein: CASSQVAGVGTQYF
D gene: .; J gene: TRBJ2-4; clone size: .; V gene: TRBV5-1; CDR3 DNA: TGCGCCAGCAGCCCCTGGACTGGAGGGGCCAAAAACATTCAGTACTTC; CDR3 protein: CASSPWTGGAKNIQYF
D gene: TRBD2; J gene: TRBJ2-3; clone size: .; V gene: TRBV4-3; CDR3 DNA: TGCGCCAGCAGCCAAGATCTCACTAGCGGGGGTACAGATACGCAGTATTTT; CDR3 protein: CASSQDLTSGGTDTQYF